These T cell receptor beta chains were read from a single sample in a study of shared clonotypes between healthy human individuals. The repertoire was sequenced with immunoSEQ multiplex PCR; TCRdb's copy has only in-frame clones and lacks some. The sample contains roughly 2.4 million clones, under 97% of which appear only once. The specimen sequenced was naive CD4+ T cells sorted from blood. The receptors come from a man aged 18 to 29 in good health. The CDR3 runs from the conserved cysteine through the conserved F or W. Some rows have no size entry. The others give once, few or many, or a class for an expanded clone.

V gene,clone size,J gene,CDR3 protein
TRBV7-2,.,TRBJ1-2,CASSPGDYYGYTF
TRBV30,.,TRBJ1-5,CAWSMGFNQPQHF
TRBV11-2,.,TRBJ1-1,CASSLEAGRDTEAFF
TRBV2,.,TRBJ2-7,CASSEAGWYEQYF
TRBV7-9,once,TRBJ1-1,CASSPRTGEAFF
TRBV7-2,.,TRBJ1-3,CASSLGTWGDENTIYF
TRBV6-1,few,TRBJ1-4,CASRVGSYNEKLFF
TRBV2,.,TRBJ2-1,CASSELFSGEQFF
TRBV28,few,TRBJ1-2,CASRPAGAGYTF
TRBV7-9,.,TRBJ2-2,CASSLRQGITGELFF
TRBV5-6,.,TRBJ1-2,CASSFTDTSYGYTF
TRBV5-1,.,TRBJ2-2,CASSLAVANTGELFF
TRBV6-6,.,TRBJ1-4,CASSYTRGQNEKLFF
TRBV5-4,.,TRBJ1-4,CASSSSEEDNEKLFF
TRBV28,.,TRBJ1-4,CASSPSGGLTNEKLFF
TRBV29-1,.,TRBJ1-2,CSVDRGNYGYTF
TRBV6-5,.,TRBJ1-3,CASSYSLGRSGNTIYF
TRBV25-1,.,TRBJ2-1,CASSRGGSYNEQFF
TRBV7-2,once,TRBJ2-1,CASSPQASGGAGEQFF
TRBV6-5,.,TRBJ2-2,CASSYSEVAGTGELFF
TRBV5-4,once,TRBJ1-1,CASSRGGLQNTEAFF
TRBV7-6,.,TRBJ2-5,CASSHLGLAEETQYF
TRBV5-1,.,TRBJ2-2,CASSTGTSGTGELFF
TRBV5-4,once,TRBJ2-3,CASSLATGTSYTDTQYF
TRBV2,.,TRBJ2-1,CASSSLAGVAEQFF
TRBV5-6,.,TRBJ2-4,CASSLLQRGPMGPKNIQYF
TRBV27,once,TRBJ2-7,CASSARQGGSYEQYF
TRBV11-2,.,TRBJ1-6,CASSLGQGRSPLHF
TRBV11-2,.,TRBJ2-5,CASSHRGRADETQYF
TRBV7-9,.,TRBJ2-3,CASSYLLAGISTSTDTQYF
TRBV15,.,TRBJ1-4,CATSRVAGVEEKLFF